The T cell receptor beta chain described here comes from a study of blood T cell repertoires in COVID-19. In the original workflow: Amplification of reference gene primers was used by the study to estimate nucleated cell counts. TCRdb's table, derived via immunoSEQ multiplex PCR, lists solely in-frame clones and lacks some. V and J calls and clone size follow that table, whereas D and trimming were derived from the DNA. The table shows approximately 97,000 clones, with approximately 81% occurring only once. The length of the CDR3 is 20 residues. Germline assignment: CDR1 MNHEY and CDR2 SMNVEV (reference sequence). The V segment lost 1 base and the J segment 9 bases; nucleotides outside the gene matches: 22.

Sequencing used peripheral blood. This receptor was obtained from a man aged 55-75 years with acute or convalescent COVID-19. This chain connects TRBV27 to TRBJ2-1; 9 bases are a match to TRBD2. CDR3 coding DNA: TGTGCCAGCAGTTTATGGGGGACTAGCCCGAGTGTTGAGTTTTTTACTGAGCAGTTCTTC. This translates into CASSLWGTSPSVEFFTEQFF.